The source of this T cell receptor beta chain is a study of blood T cell repertoires in COVID-19 (dated by TCRdb to 2018 to 2020). Background on the whole study: Samples from collaborators originated in the United States, Italy and Spain and spanned both the acute and convalescent phases of COVID-19. The prospective study material was composed of cDNA or gDNA derived from T cells, B-cell-depleted T cells, or PBMCs. Subjects who had been exposed to COVID-19, were actively infected with it, or had recovered from it provided the deeply sampled blood TCRbeta repertoires that made up the dataset. A freely available public database, intended as a resource for researchers studying the immune response to SARS-CoV-2, is where the repertoires were released. The samples were drawn from the first 160 participants of the ongoing ImmuneRACE study and from about 1,200 subjects provided by 6 global collaborators. The sample metadata nearly always contained a de-identified subject ID, COVID-19 status, age in years and sex. Where HLA class I and class II types were available, the types were taken from metadata supplied by the sample provider, not from assay-based typing. Findings and caveats that apply to the study as a whole: Clinical and demographic metadata were provided uncurated, with the amount varying by source and participant.

The immunoSEQ Assay, a bias-controlled multiplex PCR, was used to amplify TCRbeta CDR3 regions from genomic DNA. The authors' analysis ran thus. The number of nucleated cells in each sample was estimated from the amplification of reference gene primers within the assay. To quantify the absolute abundance of each unique TCRbeta CDR3 rearrangement, sequence reads were collapsed and filtered. Productive Simpson clonality was computed per sample as the square root of Simpson's diversity index over productive rearrangements. The immuneACCESS repertoire file appears here via TCRdb, limited to in-frame rearrangements. These files lack a portion of the clones; in checked studies, under half of the deficit traces to unresolved V genes, and the cause of the others is not known. From that table come the V and J calls and clone size; the DNA was used to work out D and trimming. The sample table lists 300,000 to 400,000 clones, roughly nine tenths of them with a count of one. Clones ranked in the top ten supply around 4.8% of the sample.

For this clone: The target of this receptor is not known. No clone much larger than this one lies a single base away; base qualities are absent.

Enrolling through a virtual design, the prospective study's participants ranged in age from roughly 18 to 95 years and lived across some 22 United States geographic areas. In the prospective study, participants were assigned to cohorts based on the clinical history participants reported in a screening survey and a study questionnaire. Recovered participants in ImmuneRACE Cohort 3 were defined by two consecutive negative NP/OP PCR tests, clearance by a healthcare professional, or resolution of symptoms. Each participant in the prospective study had whole blood, serum and a nasopharyngeal or oropharyngeal swab collected by mobile phlebotomists. Prospective study participants could optionally give additional blood draws and questionnaires over an approximately 2-month period. Prospective study blood samples were shipped either frozen or at room temperature before DNA extraction. The receptor comes from a man in his fifties or sixties who had recovered from COVID-19. The sample comprised PBMCs or T cells enriched from blood (not recorded which).

CDR3 protein: CASSPGRVGHSPLHF. The DNA sequence is given as TGTGCCAGCAGTCCTGGGCGGGTGGGTCATTCACCCCTCCACTTT. The sequence links TRBV28 to TRBJ1-6; no D segment can be confidently identified. Taken from cysteine to phenylalanine, the CDR3 has 15 residues. Just CDR3 DNA is preserved here, 45 bases in frame from base 1. V was cut back by 5 bases and J by 8 bases, leaving a gap of 16 bases between them. From a lookup of the germline V gene, CDR1 and CDR2 are MDHEN and SYDVKM.